The TCR beta chain described here comes from a study of T cells in Graves' hyperthyroidism and ophthalmopathy. In the study overall: Initial diagnosis, before any treatment, was when peripheral blood was collected.

Germline V gene lookup returns CDR1 SNHLY and CDR2 FYNNEI. Trimming removed 7 bases from V and 1 base from J, with 14 bases in between. The CDR3 consists of 15 residues. Amplified TCR beta CDR3 regions came from RNA transcripts. RT-PCR in the first round (using the HTBI primer set) targeted the TCR CDR3. TCRdb reprocessed the multiplex PCR reads with MiXCR, giving one entry per CDR3 protein. The sample records fewer than 550,000 distinct CDR3 sequences, around 22% being singletons. Thyroid ultrasound and orbital computed tomography, with clinical symptoms and serum thyroxine and TRAb, informed diagnoses. This clonotype was found many times.

The clonotype was recovered from a woman between 25 and 40 years old with Graves' ophthalmopathy. The source material was blood. The chain has TRBV2 and TRBJ1-5; D possibly corresponds to TRBD1 (5 bases). Here the CDR3 DNA reads TGTGCCAGCAACAGGAACGAGGCGAGCAATCAGCCCCAGCATTTT. It translates to CASNRNEASNQPQHF.